This passage covers 25 T cell receptor beta chains from one sample sequenced in a study of T-cell memory formation after mild COVID-19. TCRdb redid the calling of the 5' RACE reads with MiXCR, one entry per CDR3 protein. The sample records around 320,000 distinct CDR3 sequences, around 19% being singletons. The sequencing sample was made of PBMCs or a T cell subset sorted from them (not recorded which). The receptors derive from a man between 18 and 35 years old who had mild COVID-19 (a few samples of this study predate the infection). Cell type and time point are not known.

The chain couples TRBV20-1 to TRBJ1-5; D gene unclear. Germline V lookup: CDR1 DFQATT, CDR2 SNEGSKA (reference sequence). CDR3 length equals 13 residues. The V end was cut by 6 bases, the J end by 2 bases, with 11 bases between. CDR3 in amino acids: CSAKVAGNQPQHF. CDR3 DNA: TGCAGTGCCAAGGTAGCGGGCAATCAGCCCCAGCATTTT.

The sample holds a few counts of this clonotype. The V and J genes are TRBV19 and TRBJ1-4, with D unclear. The CDR3 is made up of 16 amino acids. Trimming removed 3 bases from V and 7 bases from J, with 18 bases in between. Germline values: CDR1 LNHDA, CDR2 SQIVND (reference sequence). CDR3 nucleotides: TGTGCCAGTAGTATCTCTCGGCCACTCCTCGGTGAAAAACTGTTTTTT. It is translated as CASSISRPLLGEKLFF.

This clonotype turned up a few times. The chain recombines TRBV28 with TRBJ2-7; D perhaps matches TRBD2 (5 bases). Germline values: CDR1 MDHEN, CDR2 SYDVKM. The CDR3 runs to 15 residues. V lost 8 bases to trimming and J lost 0 bases, with 17 bases between them. CDR3 region: CASSTLAGSSYEQYF. The DNA of the CDR3 is TGTGCCAGCTCAACACTCGCGGGTAGCTCCTACGAGCAGTACTTC.

The CDR3 loop is CSAVPGAAEAFF. CDR3 coding DNA: TGCAGTGCTGTCCCAGGGGCCGCTGAAGCTTTCTTT. The chain joins TRBV20-1 to TRBJ1-1; a possible D gene is TRBD1 (6 bases). CDR1 and CDR2 from the germline V gene are DFQATT and SNEGSKA (reference sequence). The CDR3 length is 12 residues. V was shortened by 5 bases and J by 6 bases, with 13 bases between the two germline ends.

This clonotype was seen at least ten times. The chain couples TRBV18 to TRBJ2-6; TRBD2 might be the D (6 bases). Germline values: CDR1 KGHSH, CDR2 LQKENI. The germline V and J ends were trimmed by 6 bases and 2 bases, with 11 bases remaining between them. The CDR3 covers 15 residues. Here the CDR3 reads CASSSTGAGANVLTF. The CDR3 DNA sequence: TGTGCCAGCTCTTCAACGGGGGCTGGGGCCAACGTCCTGACTTTC.

V is TRBV20-1 and J is TRBJ2-3, with D unclear. Trimming removed 0 bases from V and 1 base from J, with 8 bases in between. In germline, CDR1 is DFQATT, CDR2 SNEGSKA (reference sequence). The CDR3 consists of 14 residues. In DNA form, the CDR3 reads TGCAGTGCTAGAGAGGGGTTCGGCACAGATACGCAGTATTTT. Its translation: CSAREGFGTDTQYF.

This clonotype has ten or more counts. V and J are TRBV5-1 and TRBJ2-3; TRBD2 aligns across 9 bases. CDR1 is SGHRS, CDR2 YFSETQ, per germline. CDR3 length: 15 amino acids. V shed 2 bases, J shed 5 bases, and the junction held 6 bases outside the gene matches. DNA of the CDR3: TGCGCCAGCAGCTTTGGCGGGGGGGGCGAAGATACGCAGTATTTT. This encodes CASSFGGGGEDTQYF.

This clonotype was counted between two and nine times. J is TRBJ1-2 and V is TRBV6-5; no clear D gene. There are 12 residues in the CDR3. Germline assignment: CDR1 MNHEY and CDR2 SVGAGI. The ends were cut back, 5 bases at V and 4 bases at J, with 8 bases in the middle. CDR3 protein: CASSHDTYGYTF. In nucleotides, the CDR3 is TGTGCCAGCAGTCACGACACCTATGGCTACACCTTC.

This clonotype was counted between two and nine times. This chain uses TRBV6-1 with TRBJ1-1; no definite D call. The CDR3 consists of 13 residues. V was clipped by 7 bases and J by 0 bases, with 9 bases between them. The germline V gene has CDR1 MNHNS and CDR2 SASEGT. CDR3: CASTRGMNTEAFF. The CDR3 DNA follows: TGTGCCAGCACGCGAGGCATGAACACTGAAGCTTTCTTT.

The chain is built from TRBV5-4 and TRBJ2-6, with no clear D. CDR1 is SGHNT and CDR2 is YYREEE in the germline V gene (reference sequence). With 4 bases removed from V and 1 base from J, the gap between germline ends came to 12 bases. CDR3 length: 16 residues. The CDR3 DNA reads as TGTGCCAGCAGCGCATTCGCTCAGTCTGGGGCCAACGTCCTGACTTTC. This encodes CASSAFAQSGANVLTF.

This clonotype was counted between two and nine times. The gene calls are TRBV6-1 and TRBJ2-5; no definite D call. V gave up 4 bases and J gave up 1 base, with 10 bases separating them. CDR1 is MNHNS, CDR2 SASEGT, per germline. The CDR3 covers 14 residues. CDR3 sequence reads: CASSAIGVQETQYF. CDR3 nucleotide sequence: TGTGCCAGCAGTGCAATCGGAGTCCAAGAGACCCAGTACTTC.

This clonotype was seen more than once but under ten times. The chain has TRBV12-3 or TRBV12-4 and TRBJ2-5, with TRBD1 as a possible D gene (6 bases). The CDR3 has 13 amino acids. With 6 bases removed from V and 3 bases from J, the gap between germline ends came to 11 bases. CDR3 region: CASSPNREETQYF. CDR3 in DNA: TGTGCCAGCAGCCCTAACAGGGAAGAGACCCAGTACTTC.

The chain joins TRBV5-1 to TRBJ2-3; 7 bases are a match to TRBD2. Trimming cost V 0 bases and J 3 bases; bases outside gene matches: 4. Germline assignment: CDR1 SGHRS and CDR2 YFSETQ. The CDR3 runs to 15 residues. The CDR3 DNA sequence: TGCGCCAGCAGCTTGGTCCTAGCGGAAACAGATACGCAGTATTTT. Translating it yields CASSLVLAETDTQYF.

The V and J genes are TRBV9 and TRBJ1-2; 8 bases line up with TRBD1. V gave up 3 bases and J gave up 4 bases; unmatched junction bases: 5. Per germline, CDR1 SGDLS and CDR2 YYNGEE. There are 14 residues in the CDR3. The CDR3 DNA reads TGTGCCAGCAGCGCCGGACAGGGCACCTATGGCTACACCTTC. Protein: CASSAGQGTYGYTF.

The table lists this clonotype with a few counts. V and J are TRBV7-2 and TRBJ2-5; 12 nucleotides line up with TRBD2. The CDR3 length is 15 residues. Germline-derived CDR1 and CDR2 are SGHTA and FQGNSA. The V and J ends lost 3 bases and 4 bases, in that order; junction bases with no gene match: 3. CDR3 nucleotide sequence: TGTGCCAGCAGCTTCCCGACTAGCGGGGGAGAGACCCAGTACTTC. Translating it yields CASSFPTSGGETQYF.

The chain uses TRBV5-1 and TRBJ2-1, with TRBD1 matching 7 bases. The CDR3 has 14 residues. V shed 3 bases and J 5 bases; nucleotides not matched to a gene: 5. Germline V lookup: CDR1 SGHRS, CDR2 YFSETQ. CDR3 sequence reads: CASSWGQPNNEQFF. Written as DNA, the CDR3 is TGCGCCAGCAGCTGGGGACAGCCCAACAATGAGCAGTTCTTC.

This chain uses TRBV5-1 with TRBJ2-2; D assignment may be TRBD1 or TRBD2 (5 bases each). CDR1 and CDR2 (germline): SGHRS, YFSETQ. The CDR3 has 18 residues. Trimming shortened V by 3 bases and J by 6 bases, and 24 bases separated the two germline ends. For the CDR3, the DNA is TGCGCCAGCAGCTCCCCCGGCGGGTCAGATTGGGACCCCGGGGAGCTGTTTTTT. Translated: CASSSPGGSDWDPGELFF. Drawing the rest from reference TRBV5-1 and TRBJ2-2, the complete variable domain is KAGVTQTPRYLIKTRGQQVTLSCSPISGHRSVSWYQQTPGQGLQFLFEYFSETQRNKGNFPGRFSGRQFSNSRSEMNVSTLELGDSALYLCASSSPGGSDWDPGELFFGEGSRLTVL.

The rearrangement uses TRBV7-2 and TRBJ1-1, with D perhaps matching TRBD1 (5 bases). The V gene's germline CDR1 is SGHTA and CDR2 FQGNSA. This CDR3 contains 14 residues. V lost 6 bases and J 5 bases, leaving 16 bases between the germline ends. CDR3 amino acids: CASSRAGSRTEAFF. Here the CDR3 DNA reads TGTGCCAGCAGTCGCGCAGGGTCGAGGACTGAAGCTTTCTTT.

The J gene is TRBJ1-2, the V gene TRBV5-1; D remains ambiguous. Germline V gives CDR1 SGHRS, CDR2 YFSETQ. The CDR3 spans 14 residues. Trimming removed 4 bases at V and 8 bases at J, with 18 bases between. CDR3 loop: CASSEAASGVGYTF. In nucleotides, the CDR3 is TGCGCCAGCAGCGAGGCAGCATCTGGGGTCGGCTACACCTTC.

This chain links TRBV7-9 with TRBJ1-3; possibly TRBD1 for D (6 bases). The germline gives CDR1 SEHNR, CDR2 FQNEAQ (reference sequence). V lost 0 bases, J lost 3 bases, and 9 bases lay in between. The CDR3 length is 15 residues. CDR3 protein: CASSLAGGSGNTIYF. CDR3 sequence (DNA): TGTGCCAGCAGCTTAGCAGGGGGAAGTGGAAACACCATATATTTT.

The chain couples TRBV20-1 to TRBJ1-5; D is unclear. Trimming left V 0 bases short and J 0 bases short, with 3 bases between. CDR3 length: 13 amino acids. CDR1 DFQATT and CDR2 SNEGSKA come from the germline V gene (reference sequence). CDR3 in amino acids: CSARDASNQPQHF. Written as DNA, the CDR3 is TGCAGTGCTAGAGACGCTAGCAATCAGCCCCAGCATTTT.

In this sample, this clonotype turned up a few times. This sequence joins TRBV7-6 and TRBJ2-7; 8 bases agree with TRBD2. V lost 1 base to trimming and J lost 5 bases; unmatched junction nucleotides: 7. The CDR3 covers 15 residues. In germline, CDR1 is SGHVS, CDR2 FNYEAQ. For the CDR3, the DNA is TGTGCCAGCAGCTTAGTCGGGGGGGCCCAGGACGAGCAGTACTTC. This codes for CASSLVGGAQDEQYF.

This clonotype was recorded at least ten times. The gene calls are TRBV6-5 and TRBJ2-1; D may be TRBD2 (5 bases). Germline lookup yields CDR1 MNHEY and CDR2 SVGAGI. The V gene lost 8 bases and the J gene lost 0 bases, with 17 bases spanning the gap. This CDR3 has 16 residues. The CDR3 region has the DNA TGTGCCAGCGGCCATAGGTCTGGGAGCTCCTACAATGAGCAGTTCTTC. This codes for CASGHRSGSSYNEQFF.

This clonotype was recorded only once. The chain carries TRBV4-2 and TRBJ2-3; 7 bases align to TRBD2. Trimming took 0 bases from V and 7 from J; bases not matched to a gene: 7. The CDR3 has 15 residues. Germline V gene data show CDR1 as LGHNA and CDR2 as YNFKEQ. This CDR3 is CASSQETPSGYTQYF. The CDR3, as DNA: TGTGCCAGCAGCCAAGAGACGCCTAGCGGTTATACGCAGTATTTT.

This clonotype was counted between two and nine times. This chain links TRBV4-1 with TRBJ2-1; a weak D match, TRBD1 (6 bases). The ends were cut back, 1 base at V and 0 bases at J, with 13 bases in the middle. This CDR3 region has 17 residues. Germline V gene sequence: CDR1 MGHRA, CDR2 YSYEKL. The CDR3 here is CASSQVNGQSSYNEQFF. CDR3 DNA: TGCGCCAGCAGCCAAGTAAACGGACAGAGCTCCTACAATGAGCAGTTCTTC.